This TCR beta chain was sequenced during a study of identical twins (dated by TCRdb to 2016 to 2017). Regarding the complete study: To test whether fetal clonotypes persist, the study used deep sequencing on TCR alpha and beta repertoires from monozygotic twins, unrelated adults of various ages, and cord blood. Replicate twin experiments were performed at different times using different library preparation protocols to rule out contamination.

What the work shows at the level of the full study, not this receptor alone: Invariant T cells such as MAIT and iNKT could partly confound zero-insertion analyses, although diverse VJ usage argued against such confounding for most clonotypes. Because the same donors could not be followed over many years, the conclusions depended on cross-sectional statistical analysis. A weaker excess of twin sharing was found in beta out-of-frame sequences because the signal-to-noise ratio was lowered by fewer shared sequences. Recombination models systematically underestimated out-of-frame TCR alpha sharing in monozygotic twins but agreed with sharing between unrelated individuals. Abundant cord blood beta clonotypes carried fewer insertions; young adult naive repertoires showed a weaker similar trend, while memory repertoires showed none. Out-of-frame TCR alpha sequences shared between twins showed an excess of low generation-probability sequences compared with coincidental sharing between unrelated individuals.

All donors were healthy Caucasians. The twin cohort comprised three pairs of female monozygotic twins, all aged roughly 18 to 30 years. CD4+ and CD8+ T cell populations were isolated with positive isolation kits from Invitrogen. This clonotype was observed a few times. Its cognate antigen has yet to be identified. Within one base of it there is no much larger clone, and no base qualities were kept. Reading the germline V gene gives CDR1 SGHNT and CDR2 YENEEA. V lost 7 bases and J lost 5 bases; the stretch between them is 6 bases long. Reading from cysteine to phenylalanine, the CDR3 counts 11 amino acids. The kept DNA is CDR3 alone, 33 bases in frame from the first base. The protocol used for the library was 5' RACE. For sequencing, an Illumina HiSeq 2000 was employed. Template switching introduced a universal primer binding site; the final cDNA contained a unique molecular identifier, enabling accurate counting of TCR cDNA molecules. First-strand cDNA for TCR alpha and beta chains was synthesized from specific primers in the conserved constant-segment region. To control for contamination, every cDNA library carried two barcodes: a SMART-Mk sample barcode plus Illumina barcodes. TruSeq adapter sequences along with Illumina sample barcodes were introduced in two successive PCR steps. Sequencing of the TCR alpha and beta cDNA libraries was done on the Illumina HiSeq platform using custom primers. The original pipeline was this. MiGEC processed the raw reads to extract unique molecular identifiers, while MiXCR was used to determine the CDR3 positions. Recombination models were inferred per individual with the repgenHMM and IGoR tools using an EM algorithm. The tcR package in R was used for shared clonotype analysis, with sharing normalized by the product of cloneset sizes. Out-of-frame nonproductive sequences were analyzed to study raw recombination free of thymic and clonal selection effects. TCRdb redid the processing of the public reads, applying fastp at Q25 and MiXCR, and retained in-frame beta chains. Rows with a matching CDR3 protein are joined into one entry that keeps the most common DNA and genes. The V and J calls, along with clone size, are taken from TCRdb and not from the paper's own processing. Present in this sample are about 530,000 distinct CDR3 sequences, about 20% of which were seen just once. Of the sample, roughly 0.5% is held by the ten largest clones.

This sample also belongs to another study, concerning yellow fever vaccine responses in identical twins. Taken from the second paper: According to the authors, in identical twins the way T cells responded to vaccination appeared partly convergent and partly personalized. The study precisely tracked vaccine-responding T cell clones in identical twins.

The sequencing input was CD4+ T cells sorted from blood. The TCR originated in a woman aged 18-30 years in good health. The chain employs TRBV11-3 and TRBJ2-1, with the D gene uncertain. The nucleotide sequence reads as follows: TGTGCCAGCACTCCTGACAATGAGCAGTTCTTC. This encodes CASTPDNEQFF.